The source of this T cell receptor beta chain is a study of cytomegalovirus exposure and HLA in healthy donors. Study context: In an earlier analysis, 95 million to 140 million unique TCR beta sequences were found from about 179 million T cells. Of 300 to 500 genotyped donors, about 81% grouped in the Caucasian-associated ancestry cluster. Study-wide results and caveats: V- and J-gene trimming in TCR beta was tied to a missense DCLRE1C variant by an analysis performed later.

As for this clone: No antigen is known for it.

The PCR was carried out with 60 Vbeta primers and 13 Jbeta primers. This table comes from immunoSEQ multiplex PCR, and its TCRdb copy is limited to in-frame clones, with some not included. The data contain about 98,000 clones, 55% to 75% of them singletons. V trimming: 5 bases; J trimming: 5 bases; junction bases outside the gene matches: 7. Germline lookup yields CDR1 MNHEY and CDR2 SMNVEV (reference sequence). The CDR3 extends over 15 amino acids. The origin of this receptor is a man in his fifties in good health and CMV-seronegative. Sequencing was carried out using PBMCs. The rearrangement links TRBV27 to TRBJ2-5; the match to TRBD1 covers 11 bases. The CDR3 sequence: CASSQDRGRQETQYF. The CDR3 DNA follows: TGTGCCAGCAGTCAGGACAGGGGGCGCCAGGAGACCCAGTACTTC.